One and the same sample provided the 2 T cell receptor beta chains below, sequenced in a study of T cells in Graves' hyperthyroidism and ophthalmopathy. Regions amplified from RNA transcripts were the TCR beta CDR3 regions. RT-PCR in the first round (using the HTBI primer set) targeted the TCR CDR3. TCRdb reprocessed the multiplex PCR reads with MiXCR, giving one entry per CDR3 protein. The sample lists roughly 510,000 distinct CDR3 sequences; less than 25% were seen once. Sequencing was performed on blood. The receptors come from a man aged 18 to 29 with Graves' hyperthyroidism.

As DNA, the CDR3 is TGTGCCAGCAGCCAAGATCTGGTTAGAGTGGGCGGCTACACCTTC. Its translation is CASSQDLVRVGGYTF. The V call is TRBV4-2, the J call TRBJ1-2; D gene uncertain. The length of the CDR3 is 15 residues. V lost 0 bases to trimming and J lost 8 bases, with 16 bases between them. Germline V lookup: CDR1 LGHNA, CDR2 YNFKEQ.

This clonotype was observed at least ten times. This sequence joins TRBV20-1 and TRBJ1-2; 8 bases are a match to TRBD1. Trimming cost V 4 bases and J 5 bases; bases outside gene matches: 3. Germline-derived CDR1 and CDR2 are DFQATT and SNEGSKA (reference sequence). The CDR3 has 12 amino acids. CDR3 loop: CSAKDRVYGYTF. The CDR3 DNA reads TGCAGTGCTAAGGACAGGGTTTATGGCTACACCTTC.